The rows below give T cell receptor beta chains drawn from one sample of a study of cytomegalovirus exposure and HLA in healthy donors. Only in-frame clones appear in the TCRdb table, and some are missing; sequencing was by immunoSEQ multiplex PCR. The sample holds some 150,000 clones, roughly 70% seen once. Sequencing input: PBMCs. Receptors were obtained from a man aged 50 to 59 in good health and CMV-seropositive. CDR3s include the opening cysteine and the closing phenylalanine or tryptophan. The D gene is left open where the match is weak. Rows give clone size only sometimes, using once, few, many, or a class for an expanded clone.

j_call v_call clone_size d_call cdr3_aa cdr3_nt
TRBJ2-7 TRBV27 NA TRBD2 CASRAGLAETYEQYF TGTGCCAGCAGGGCAGGACTAGCGGAGACCTACGAGCAGTACTTC
TRBJ1-1 TRBV19 NA TRBD1 CASSGQGAHTEAFF TGTGCCAGTAGTGGGCAGGGGGCCCACACTGAAGCTTTCTTT
TRBJ2-7 TRBV9 NA NA CASSGTPGPEQYF TGTGCCAGCAGCGGAACCCCCGGTCCCGAGCAGTACTTC
TRBJ1-1 TRBV28 NA NA CASRGDGLTEAFF TGTGCCAGCAGGGGAGACGGCTTAACTGAAGCTTTCTTT
TRBJ2-1 TRBV15 NA TRBD1 CATTGQGATGEQFF TGTGCCACCACCGGACAGGGGGCAACGGGTGAGCAGTTCTTC
TRBJ1-5 TRBV21-1 NA NA CASSKVVGDKGNQPQHF TGTGCCAGCAGCAAAGTTGTGGGTGACAAGGGCAATCAGCCCCAGCATTTT
TRBJ1-2 TRBV19 NA NA CAGVGGDGYTF TGTGCCGGAGTGGGGGGGGACGGCTACACCTTC
TRBJ1-6 TRBV13 NA TRBD1 CASSLGPPGQGNSPLHF TGTGCCAGCAGCTTAGGACCCCCGGGACAGGGGAATTCACCCCTCCACTTT
TRBJ1-2 TRBV19 NA TRBD1 CASSIEQGANYGYTF TGTGCCAGTAGTATCGAACAGGGGGCCAACTATGGCTACACCTTC
TRBJ1-5 TRBV2 NA TRBD1 CASSGTVSNQPQHF TGTGCCAGCAGCGGGACAGTTAGCAATCAGCCCCAGCATTTT
TRBJ2-2 TRBV6-4 few NA CASSASPGPNTGELFF TGTGCCAGCAGTGCTTCCCCAGGGCCCAACACCGGGGAGCTGTTTTTT
TRBJ2-2 TRBV23-1 NA TRBD1 CASSPKSDDPRGRNTGELFF TGCGCCAGCAGTCCCAAATCGGACGACCCGAGGGGGCGGAACACCGGGGAGCTGTTTTTT
TRBJ1-2 TRBV18 few TRBD1 CASSPRTGDNYGYTF TGTGCCAGCTCACCACGGACAGGGGACAACTATGGCTACACCTTC
TRBJ1-3 TRBV18 NA NA CASSPPVRDTIYF TGTGCCAGCTCACCACCCGTGCGGGACACCATATATTTT
TRBJ2-7 TRBV11-3 NA TRBD1 CASSRGRGQGDYEQYF TGTGCCAGCAGCCGAGGTAGAGGACAGGGGGACTACGAGCAGTACTTC
TRBJ2-7 TRBV6-6 once TRBD1 CASSPRDSSYEQYF TGTGCCAGCAGCCCCAGGGACAGCTCCTACGAGCAGTACTTC
TRBJ2-1 TRBV29-1 few TRBD2 CSVHPGLAANEQFF TGCAGCGTTCATCCGGGACTAGCGGCGAATGAGCAGTTCTTC
TRBJ1-1 TRBV29-1 NA NA CSVTRGGDTEAFF TGCAGCGTTACCCGGGGGGGGGACACTGAAGCTTTCTTT
TRBJ2-1 TRBV29-1 NA NA CSVEVGAYNEQFF TGCAGCGTTGAGGTGGGAGCCTACAATGAGCAGTTCTTC
TRBJ2-4 TRBV11-3 few NA CASSLLGSKNIQYF TGTGCCAGCAGCTTACTAGGGAGCAAAAACATTCAGTACTTC
TRBJ1-1 TRBV7-2 NA NA CASRILAAGTWNTEAFF TGTGCCAGCAGGATCCTTGCAGCCGGGACTTGGAACACTGAAGCTTTCTTT
TRBJ2-1 TRBV7-2 NA NA CASSLLAVSYNEQFF TGTGCCAGCAGCTTACTGGCGGTCTCCTACAATGAGCAGTTCTTC
TRBJ2-7 TRBV6-4 NA TRBD2 CASSPRTSGRKYEQYF TGTGCCAGCAGTCCCAGGACTAGCGGGAGAAAGTACGAGCAGTACTTC
TRBJ2-7 TRBV14 few NA CASSASSYEQYF TGTGCCAGCTCGGCTAGCAGCTACGAGCAGTACTTC
TRBJ1-2 TRBV5-1 NA TRBD1 CASRDGTVGNYGYTF TGCGCCAGCAGGGATGGGACAGTTGGCAACTATGGCTACACCTTC
TRBJ2-5 TRBV7-2 NA NA CASSRGAGMQETQYF TGTGCCAGCAGCCGAGGGGCGGGAATGCAAGAGACCCAGTACTTC
TRBJ1-1 TRBV12-5 NA NA CASGFWTEKNTEAFF TGTGCTAGTGGTTTCTGGACAGAAAAGAACACTGAAGCTTTCTTT
TRBJ2-2 TRBV4-2 NA NA CASSQEERVRFGNGELFF TGTGCCAGCAGCCAAGAAGAAAGGGTGAGGTTCGGGAACGGGGAGCTGTTTTTT
TRBJ2-1 TRBV2 NA TRBD2 CASSVELAGGGDEQFF TGTGCCAGCAGTGTGGAACTAGCGGGAGGCGGGGATGAGCAGTTCTTC
TRBJ2-3 TRBV2 NA TRBD1 CATSQGETDTQYF TGTGCCACCAGTCAGGGGGAGACAGATACGCAGTATTTT
TRBJ2-1 TRBV7-9 once NA CASSLLGGSYNEQFF TGTGCCAGCAGTTTGCTCGGGGGCTCCTACAATGAGCAGTTCTTC
TRBJ2-5 TRBV15 NA NA CATFQPGESQETQYF TGTGCCACCTTCCAGCCAGGGGAATCCCAAGAGACCCAGTACTTC
TRBJ2-1 TRBV9 NA TRBD2 CASSVDSGTYNEQFF TGTGCCAGCAGCGTAGACAGCGGGACCTACAATGAGCAGTTCTTC
TRBJ2-1 TRBV29-1 NA TRBD1 CSVEAYRGKGNEQFF TGCAGCGTTGAAGCCTACAGGGGGAAAGGCAATGAGCAGTTCTTC
TRBJ2-3 TRBV5-4 few TRBD1 CASSYRGLVDTQYF TGTGCCAGCAGCTACAGGGGCCTCGTCGATACGCAGTATTTT
TRBJ1-2 TRBV5-6 once TRBD1 CASSFFFRGSKPNYGYTF TGTGCCAGCAGCTTTTTCTTCAGGGGGTCTAAACCTAACTATGGCTACACCTTC
TRBJ1-1 TRBV10-3 NA TRBD1 CAISESDFGLGTGAFF TGTGCCATCAGTGAGTCAGATTTTGGACTGGGGACAGGAGCTTTCTTT
TRBJ2-2 TRBV4-1 NA NA CASSQVVERGNTGELFF TGCGCCAGCAGCCAAGTAGTGGAAAGGGGGAACACCGGGGAGCTGTTTTTT
TRBJ1-6 TRBV6-5 few NA CASSQTGTNNSPLHF TGTGCCAGCAGTCAGACAGGAACTAATAATTCACCCCTCCACTTT
TRBJ2-3 TRBV9 NA NA CASARLEVNTQYF TGTGCCAGCGCCCGACTAGAAGTCAATACGCAGTATTTT
TRBJ1-2 TRBV27 few TRBD1 CASSSRTGAEYGYTF TGTGCCAGCAGTTCACGGACAGGAGCGGAGTATGGCTACACCTTC
TRBJ1-2 TRBV14 NA TRBD1 CASSRFAGGASYTF TGTGCCAGCAGCCGTTTCGCAGGGGGCGCGAGCTACACCTTC
TRBJ2-6 TRBV7-3 NA NA CASSSTPGANVLTF TGTGCCAGCAGCTCTACCCCCGGGGCCAACGTCCTGACTTTC
TRBJ2-7 TRBV6-5 few TRBD1 CASSSRQGASYEQYF TGTGCCAGCAGTTCCCGACAGGGGGCCTCCTACGAGCAGTACTTC
TRBJ2-5 TRBV7-9 NA TRBD1 CATPLAGGEETQYF TGTGCCACCCCACTGGCAGGGGGCGAAGAGACCCAGTACTTC
TRBJ2-7 TRBV10-3 NA TRBD1 CAISDAGGKSSYEQYF TGTGCCATCAGTGACGCAGGGGGCAAGAGCTCCTACGAGCAGTACTTC
TRBJ2-1 TRBV29-1 NA NA CSVALSYNEQFF TGCAGCGTTGCTCTAAGCTACAATGAGCAGTTCTTC
TRBJ1-2 TRBV18 NA TRBD1 CASSPPDRGHYGYTF TGTGCCAGCTCACCACCTGACAGGGGCCACTATGGCTACACCTTC
TRBJ2-7 TRBV5-1 NA NA CASSPGSSDSYEQYF TGCGCCAGCAGCCCGGGATCTAGCGATAGCTACGAGCAGTACTTC
TRBJ1-2 TRBV4-3 NA NA CASSQGRTGPPGGYTF TGCGCCAGCAGCCAAGGGCGTACAGGGCCGCCGGGTGGCTACACCTTC
TRBJ2-1 TRBV19 NA NA CASSMGQSYNEQFF TGTGCCAGTAGTATGGGGCAGTCCTACAATGAGCAGTTCTTC
TRBJ1-5 TRBV28 NA NA CATSGQIGAQPQHF TGTGCCACCTCGGGACAAATCGGCGCCCAGCCCCAGCATTTT
TRBJ2-5 TRBV28 NA TRBD1 CASRTGGGETQYF TGTGCCAGCAGGACAGGGGGTGGGGAGACCCAGTACTTC
TRBJ1-5 TRBV2 NA NA CASSYYDSNQPQHF TGTGCCAGCAGTTACTACGATAGCAATCAGCCCCAGCATTTT
TRBJ1-1 TRBV5-1 few NA CASSLPGRTEAFF TGCGCCAGCAGCTTGCCAGGGAGGACTGAAGCTTTCTTT
TRBJ2-2 TRBV5-1 NA NA CASRVSNTGELFF TGCGCCAGCAGAGTGAGTAACACCGGGGAGCTGTTTTTT
TRBJ1-5 TRBV18 NA NA CASSPMSNQPQHF TGTGCCAGCTCACCTATGAGCAATCAGCCCCAGCATTTT
TRBJ1-5 TRBV7-2 NA TRBD1 CASSPRTGGTQPQHF TGTGCCAGCAGCCCCCGGACAGGGGGCACTCAGCCCCAGCATTTT
TRBJ2-7 TRBV10-3 NA TRBD1 CAISGYGQAYEQYF TGTGCCATCAGCGGATACGGACAGGCATACGAGCAGTACTTC